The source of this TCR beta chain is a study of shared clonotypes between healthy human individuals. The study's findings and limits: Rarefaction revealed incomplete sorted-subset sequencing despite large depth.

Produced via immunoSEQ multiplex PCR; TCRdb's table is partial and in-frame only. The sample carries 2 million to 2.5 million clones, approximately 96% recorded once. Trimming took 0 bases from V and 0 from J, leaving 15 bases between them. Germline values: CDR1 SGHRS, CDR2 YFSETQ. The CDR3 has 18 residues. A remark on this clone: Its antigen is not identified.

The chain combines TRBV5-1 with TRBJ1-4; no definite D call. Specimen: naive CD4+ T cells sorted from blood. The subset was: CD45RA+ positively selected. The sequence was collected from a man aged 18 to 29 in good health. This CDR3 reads CASSLGGALRATNEKLFF. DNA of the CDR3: TGCGCCAGCAGCTTGGGGGGTGCCCTCCGTGCAACTAATGAAAAACTGTTTTTT.